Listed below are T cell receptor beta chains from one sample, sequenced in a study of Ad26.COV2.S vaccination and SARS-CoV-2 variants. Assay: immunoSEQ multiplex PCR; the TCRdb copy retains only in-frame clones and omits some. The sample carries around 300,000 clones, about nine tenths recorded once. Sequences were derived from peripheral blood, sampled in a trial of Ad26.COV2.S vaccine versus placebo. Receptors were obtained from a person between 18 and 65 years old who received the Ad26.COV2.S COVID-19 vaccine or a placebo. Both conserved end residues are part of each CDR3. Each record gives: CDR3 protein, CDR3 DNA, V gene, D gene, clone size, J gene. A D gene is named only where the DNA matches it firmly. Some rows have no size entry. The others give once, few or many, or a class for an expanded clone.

CDR3aa: CASSLFQGAISYGYTF
CDR3nt: TGTGCCAGCAGCTTGTTCCAGGGGGCGATTTCTTATGGCTACACCTTC
v_gene: TRBV5-6
d_gene: TRBD1
abundance: .
j_gene: TRBJ1-2

CDR3aa: CASSPVDHSYEQYF
CDR3nt: TGTGCCAGCAGTCCAGTAGACCATTCCTACGAGCAGTACTTC
v_gene: TRBV27
d_gene: .
abundance: .
j_gene: TRBJ2-7

CDR3aa: CAWSVSDTYEQYF
CDR3nt: TGTGCCTGGAGTGTATCCGACACCTACGAGCAGTACTTC
v_gene: TRBV30
d_gene: .
abundance: .
j_gene: TRBJ2-7

CDR3aa: CASSSPDRRDTQYF
CDR3nt: TGTGCCAGCAGTTCCCCCGATCGCCGGGATACGCAGTATTTT
v_gene: TRBV28
d_gene: .
abundance: .
j_gene: TRBJ2-3

CDR3aa: CASSFDSNQPQHF
CDR3nt: TGTGCCAGCAGCTTTGATAGCAATCAGCCCCAGCATTTT
v_gene: TRBV7-2
d_gene: .
abundance: .
j_gene: TRBJ1-5

CDR3aa: CASSPSGGRNEQYF
CDR3nt: TGTGCCAGCAGCCCTTCAGGGGGCCGGAACGAGCAGTACTTC
v_gene: TRBV3-1/TRBV3-2
d_gene: TRBD1
abundance: .
j_gene: TRBJ2-7

CDR3aa: CASSYSRAEQFF
CDR3nt: TGTGCCAGCAGTTACTCCCGGGCTGAGCAGTTCTTC
v_gene: TRBV6-5
d_gene: .
abundance: .
j_gene: TRBJ2-1

CDR3aa: CASSYSRGAGTGELFF
CDR3nt: TGTGCCAGCAGTTACTCAAGGGGGGCCGGGACCGGGGAGCTGTTTTTT
v_gene: TRBV6-2/TRBV6-3
d_gene: .
abundance: .
j_gene: TRBJ2-2

CDR3aa: CASSPAGGWHQPQHF
CDR3nt: TGCGCCAGCAGCCCGGCAGGGGGCTGGCATCAGCCCCAGCATTTT
v_gene: TRBV5-1
d_gene: TRBD1
abundance: few
j_gene: TRBJ1-5

CDR3aa: CASSLSSQGLQETQYF
CDR3nt: TGTGCCAGCAGTTTATCTTCTCAGGGACTACAAGAGACCCAGTACTTC
v_gene: TRBV27
d_gene: TRBD2
abundance: .
j_gene: TRBJ2-5

CDR3aa: CATRDRAYNEQFF
CDR3nt: TGTGCCACCCGGGACAGGGCCTACAATGAGCAGTTCTTC
v_gene: TRBV19
d_gene: TRBD1
abundance: once
j_gene: TRBJ2-1

CDR3aa: CASSFRGPDEQYF
CDR3nt: TGTGCCAGCAGCTTCAGGGGGCCGGACGAGCAGTACTTC
v_gene: TRBV7-3
d_gene: TRBD1
abundance: .
j_gene: TRBJ2-7

CDR3aa: CAISELGAGEGNYGYTF
CDR3nt: TGTGCCATCAGTGAGTTAGGGGCCGGCGAGGGAAACTATGGCTACACCTTC
v_gene: TRBV10-3
d_gene: .
abundance: .
j_gene: TRBJ1-2

CDR3aa: CASSIDGSGGHTGELFF
CDR3nt: TGTGCCAGTAGTATAGATGGGAGCGGGGGGCACACCGGGGAGCTGTTTTTT
v_gene: TRBV19
d_gene: TRBD2
abundance: .
j_gene: TRBJ2-2

CDR3aa: CAISEWGAAKETQYF
CDR3nt: TGTGCCATCAGTGAGTGGGGGGCGGCCAAAGAGACCCAGTACTTC
v_gene: TRBV10-3
d_gene: .
abundance: .
j_gene: TRBJ2-5

CDR3aa: CASSGGGSYNSPLHF
CDR3nt: TGTGCCAGCAGCGGGGGAGGCTCCTATAATTCACCCCTCCACTTT
v_gene: TRBV9
d_gene: .
abundance: .
j_gene: TRBJ1-6

CDR3aa: CASSQDGWGSTEAFF
CDR3nt: TGTGCCAGCAGCCAAGACGGGTGGGGGTCCACTGAAGCTTTCTTT
v_gene: TRBV4-2
d_gene: .
abundance: .
j_gene: TRBJ1-1

CDR3aa: CASSRSENYGYTF
CDR3nt: TGCGCCAGCAGCCGATCGGAAAACTATGGCTACACCTTC
v_gene: TRBV4-1
d_gene: .
abundance: .
j_gene: TRBJ1-2

CDR3aa: CAWSVLAGGPGVEQFF
CDR3nt: TGTGCCTGGAGTGTTTTAGCGGGAGGGCCTGGGGTAGAGCAGTTCTTC
v_gene: TRBV30
d_gene: TRBD2
abundance: .
j_gene: TRBJ2-1

CDR3aa: CAISESAAQAEQYF
CDR3nt: TGTGCCATCAGTGAGTCGGCCGCCCAGGCAGAGCAGTACTTC
v_gene: TRBV10-3
d_gene: .
abundance: once
j_gene: TRBJ2-7

CDR3aa: CASSQDRRESYEQYF
CDR3nt: TGTGCCAGCAGCCAAGATCGAAGGGAATCCTACGAGCAGTACTTC
v_gene: TRBV4-2
d_gene: .
abundance: .
j_gene: TRBJ2-7

CDR3aa: CASSPYSNQPQHF
CDR3nt: TGTGCCAGCAGCCCATATAGCAATCAGCCCCAGCATTTT
v_gene: TRBV7-2
d_gene: .
abundance: once
j_gene: TRBJ1-5

CDR3aa: CASGLVAKGEAFF
CDR3nt: TGTGCTAGTGGTTTGGTAGCTAAGGGTGAAGCTTTCTTT
v_gene: TRBV12-5
d_gene: .
abundance: few
j_gene: TRBJ1-1

CDR3aa: CASSVEERWQARTEAFF
CDR3nt: TGTGCCAGCAGCGTAGAGGAGAGGTGGCAAGCCAGGACTGAAGCTTTCTTT
v_gene: TRBV9
d_gene: .
abundance: .
j_gene: TRBJ1-1

CDR3aa: CASAGQYSNQPQHF
CDR3nt: TGTGCCAGCGCGGGACAGTATAGCAATCAGCCCCAGCATTTT
v_gene: TRBV19
d_gene: TRBD1
abundance: .
j_gene: TRBJ1-5

CDR3aa: CASSATGTGNPYEQYF
CDR3nt: TGTGCCAGCAGCGCCACCGGGACAGGGAACCCCTACGAGCAGTACTTC
v_gene: TRBV9
d_gene: TRBD1
abundance: once
j_gene: TRBJ2-7

CDR3aa: CASSPPRTDTQYF
CDR3nt: TGTGCCAGCAGTCCCCCCCGCACAGATACGCAGTATTTT
v_gene: TRBV2
d_gene: .
abundance: .
j_gene: TRBJ2-3

CDR3aa: CASSVGFYGEFHEQYF
CDR3nt: TGTGCCAGCAGCGTAGGATTTTACGGGGAGTTCCACGAGCAGTACTTC
v_gene: TRBV9
d_gene: .
abundance: few
j_gene: TRBJ2-7

CDR3aa: CASSPPGQGTTKDTQYF
CDR3nt: TGTGCCAGCAGCCCCCCCGGACAGGGAACAACTAAAGATACGCAGTATTTT
v_gene: TRBV7-9
d_gene: TRBD1
abundance: .
j_gene: TRBJ2-3

CDR3aa: CASRLPGNHNEQFF
CDR3nt: TGTGCCAGCAGACTACCTGGGAATCACAATGAGCAGTTCTTC
v_gene: TRBV6-5
d_gene: .
abundance: .
j_gene: TRBJ2-1

CDR3aa: CAWSAGTGVNEQFF
CDR3nt: TGTGCCTGGAGCGCCGGGACTGGGGTTAATGAGCAGTTCTTC
v_gene: TRBV30
d_gene: .
abundance: once
j_gene: TRBJ2-1

CDR3aa: CASMRASYNEQFF
CDR3nt: TGTGCCAGCATGAGGGCATCCTACAATGAGCAGTTCTTC
v_gene: TRBV6-5
d_gene: .
abundance: .
j_gene: TRBJ2-1

CDR3aa: CASSSRVEETQYF
CDR3nt: TGTGCCAGCAGTTCCAGAGTAGAAGAGACCCAGTACTTC
v_gene: TRBV3-1/TRBV3-2
d_gene: .
abundance: .
j_gene: TRBJ2-5

CDR3aa: CASSIDPQRGRSGANVLTF
CDR3nt: TGTGCCAGTAGTATAGATCCTCAGAGGGGGCGTTCTGGGGCCAACGTCCTGACTTTC
v_gene: TRBV19
d_gene: TRBD1
abundance: .
j_gene: TRBJ2-6

CDR3aa: CASSFTGTLSYEQYF
CDR3nt: TGTGCCAGCAGCTTCACCGGGACCCTCTCCTACGAGCAGTACTTC
v_gene: TRBV7-9
d_gene: .
abundance: .
j_gene: TRBJ2-7

CDR3aa: CASSLAGTGIGADTQYF
CDR3nt: TGTGCCAGCAGCTTAGCGGGGACAGGGATCGGCGCAGATACGCAGTATTTT
v_gene: TRBV7-2
d_gene: TRBD1
abundance: few
j_gene: TRBJ2-3

CDR3aa: CAGGGGCSYEQYF
CDR3nt: TGTGCCGGGGGCGGAGGGTGCTCCTACGAGCAGTACTTC
v_gene: TRBV21-1
d_gene: .
abundance: .
j_gene: TRBJ2-7

CDR3aa: CASSQGGGSPYEQYF
CDR3nt: TGTGCCAGCAGCCAAGGGGGAGGCTCCCCCTACGAGCAGTACTTC
v_gene: TRBV4-2
d_gene: .
abundance: .
j_gene: TRBJ2-7

CDR3aa: CASSHETRAGEAFF
CDR3nt: TGCGCCAGCAGCCACGAAACACGCGCAGGCGAAGCTTTCTTT
v_gene: TRBV4-3
d_gene: .
abundance: few
j_gene: TRBJ1-1

CDR3aa: CASSYMGPGSQPQHF
CDR3nt: TGTGCCAGCAGTTATATGGGACCTGGTAGTCAGCCCCAGCATTTT
v_gene: TRBV6-5
d_gene: .
abundance: .
j_gene: TRBJ1-5

CDR3aa: CASSSTGTVGSPLHF
CDR3nt: TGTGCCAGCAGCAGTACCGGGACAGTGGGTTCACCCCTCCACTTT
v_gene: TRBV13
d_gene: TRBD1
abundance: .
j_gene: TRBJ1-6

CDR3aa: CASSSRYEQYF
CDR3nt: TGTGCCAGCAGCTCTAGATACGAGCAGTACTTC
v_gene: TRBV7-9
d_gene: .
abundance: .
j_gene: TRBJ2-7

CDR3aa: CASSQKLAGESSNEQFF
CDR3nt: TGTGCCAGCAGCCAAAAACTAGCGGGAGAGTCGTCCAATGAGCAGTTCTTC
v_gene: TRBV3-1/TRBV3-2
d_gene: TRBD2
abundance: few
j_gene: TRBJ2-1

CDR3aa: CASSLSGTGLYEQYF
CDR3nt: TGTGCCAGCAGCTTATCCGGGACAGGTCTCTACGAGCAGTACTTC
v_gene: TRBV7-9
d_gene: TRBD1
abundance: .
j_gene: TRBJ2-7

CDR3aa: CASSIGPLSYNEQFF
CDR3nt: TGTGCCAGTAGTATCGGGCCCCTCTCCTACAATGAGCAGTTCTTC
v_gene: TRBV19
d_gene: .
abundance: .
j_gene: TRBJ2-1